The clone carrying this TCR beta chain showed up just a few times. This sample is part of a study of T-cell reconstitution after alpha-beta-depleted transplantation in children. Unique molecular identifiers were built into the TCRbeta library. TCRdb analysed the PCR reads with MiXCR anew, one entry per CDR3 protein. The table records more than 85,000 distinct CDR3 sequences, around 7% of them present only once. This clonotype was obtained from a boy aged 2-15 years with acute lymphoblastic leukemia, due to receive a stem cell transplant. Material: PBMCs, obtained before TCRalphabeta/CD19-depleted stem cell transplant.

CDR3 region: CASSSGQGGAEQYF. CDR3 bases: TGTGCCAGCAGCTCAGGACAGGGGGGAGCCGAGCAGTACTTC. V is TRBV7-3 and J is TRBJ2-7, with 10 bases aligning to TRBD1. The V segment lost 4 bases and the J segment 6 bases; nucleotides outside the gene matches: 6. From germline, CDR1 is SGHTA and CDR2 FQGTGA. The CDR3 loop spans 14 amino acids. Combining the CDR3 with reference TRBV7-3 and TRBJ2-7 gives the whole variable domain GAGVSQTPSNKVTEKGKYVELRCDPISGHTALYWYRQSLGQGPEFLIYFQGTGAADDSGLPNDRFFAVRPEGSVSTLKIQRTERGDSAVYLCASSSGQGGAEQYFGPGTRLTVT.